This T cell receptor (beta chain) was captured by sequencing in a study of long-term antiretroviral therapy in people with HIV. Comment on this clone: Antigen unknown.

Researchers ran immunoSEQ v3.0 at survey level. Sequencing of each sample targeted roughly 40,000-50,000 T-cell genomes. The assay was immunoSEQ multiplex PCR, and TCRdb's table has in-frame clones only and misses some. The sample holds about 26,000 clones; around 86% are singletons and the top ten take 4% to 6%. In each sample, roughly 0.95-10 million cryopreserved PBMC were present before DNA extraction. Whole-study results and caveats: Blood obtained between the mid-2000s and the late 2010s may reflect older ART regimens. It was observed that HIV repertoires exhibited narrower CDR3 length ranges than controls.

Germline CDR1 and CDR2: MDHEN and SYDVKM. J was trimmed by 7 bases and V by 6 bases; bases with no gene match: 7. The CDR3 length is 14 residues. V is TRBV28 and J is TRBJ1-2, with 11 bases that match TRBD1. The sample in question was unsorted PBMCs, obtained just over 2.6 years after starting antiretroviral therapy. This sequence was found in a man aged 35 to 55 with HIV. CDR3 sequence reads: CASRTGTGGLGYTF. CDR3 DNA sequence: TGTGCCAGCAGGACCGGGACAGGGGGTCTTGGCTACACCTTC.